The next 19 T cell receptor beta chains were all read from a single sample in a study of blood T cell repertoires in COVID-19. Using immunoSEQ multiplex PCR, the repertoire was profiled, and TCRdb retains in-frame clones only, with some absent. The sample holds 190,000 or so clones, 87% seen once. Material: peripheral blood. The source is a woman aged 18-29 years who had recovered from COVID-19.

V usage is TRBV3-1 (or the pseudogene TRBV3-2) and J usage is TRBJ1-4; D unresolved. The CDR3 length is 13 residues. Germline CDR1 and CDR2: LGHDT and YNNKEL (reference sequence). V lost 1 base to trimming and J lost 12 bases, with 12 bases between them. The chain's CDR3 is CASSQGRIRELFF. In nucleotides, the CDR3 is TGTGCCAGCAGCCAAGGAAGGATTCGGGAACTGTTTTTT.

The chain couples TRBV27 to TRBJ1-1; D not certain. The CDR3 totals 15 residues. Germline CDR1 MNHEY, CDR2 SMNVEV (reference sequence). The V end was cut by 2 bases, the J end by 4 bases, with 14 bases between. DNA for the CDR3: TGTGCCAGCAGTTTAACTATAGGAGGCGGCACTGAAGCTTTCTTT. Amino acid sequence: CASSLTIGGGTEAFF.

This clone occurred once. V usage is TRBV9 and J usage is TRBJ2-3, with D tentatively TRBD2 (6 bases). V was cut by 3 bases and J by 7 bases, with 18 bases left in between. The CDR3 extends over 15 amino acids. CDR1 is SGDLS, CDR2 YYNGEE, per germline. CDR3 nucleotide sequence: TGTGCCAGCAGCGCCCCGTGGGACTCCCCCCATACGCAGTATTTT. Translation gives CASSAPWDSPHTQYF.

This chain connects TRBV12-3 or TRBV12-4 to TRBJ1-2; TRBD1 agrees at 7 bases. After removal of 5 bases from V and 8 bases from J, the junction contained 5 bases not matched to a gene. The CDR3 totals 12 residues. The CDR3 spells CASSIQGNGYTF. In DNA form, the CDR3 reads TGTGCCAGCAGTATACAGGGGAACGGCTACACCTTC.

This chain links TRBV19 with TRBJ2-1; 9 nucleotides agree with TRBD1. The CDR3 is made up of 13 amino acids. From germline, CDR1 is LNHDA and CDR2 SQIVND (reference sequence). V shed 4 bases and J 10 bases; nucleotides not matched to a gene: 5. CDR3 coding DNA: TGTGCCAGTAGTACGGGGACAGGGTCCGAGCAGTTCTTC. Protein: CASSTGTGSEQFF. The full variable domain, in which reference TRBV19 and TRBJ2-1 provide the parts outside the CDR3, is DGGITQSPKYLFRKEGQNVTLSCEQNLNHDAMYWYRQDPGQGLRLIYYSQIVNDFQKGDIAEGYSVSREKKESFPLTVTSAQKNPTAFYLCASSTGTGSEQFFGPGTRLTVL.

The V and J genes are TRBV27 and TRBJ2-2; unclear D gene. Germline V gene lookup returns CDR1 MNHEY and CDR2 SMNVEV (reference sequence). V was pared by 2 bases and J by 4 bases, with 11 bases between. The CDR3 runs 15 residues. CDR3: CASSLRQATTGELFF. For the CDR3, the DNA is TGTGCCAGCAGTTTAAGGCAGGCAACCACCGGGGAGCTGTTTTTT.

The CDR3 protein is CASIDTPNSPLHF. The CDR3 nucleotides read TGTGCCAGCATCGACACACCTAATTCACCCCTCCACTTT. The chain uses TRBV6-6 and TRBJ1-6; the D is unclear. V was cut by 7 bases and J by 6 bases, with 10 bases left in between. Germline V gives CDR1 MNHNY, CDR2 SVGAGI (reference sequence). The CDR3 is 13 residues long.

The chain combines TRBV5-4 with TRBJ1-2, with 11 bases matching TRBD1. The CDR3 contains 16 residues. Trimming cost V 4 bases and J 5 bases; bases outside gene matches: 10. CDR1 SGHNT and CDR2 YYREEE come from the germline V gene (reference sequence). CDR3 coding DNA: TGTGCCAGCAGCACGACCGGGACAGGGGGAGCTTATGGCTACACCTTC. It yields the protein CASSTTGTGGAYGYTF.

This chain connects TRBV19 to TRBJ1-5; 8 nucleotides agree with TRBD1. Germline V gives CDR1 LNHDA, CDR2 SQIVND (reference sequence). The length of the CDR3 is 15 residues. After removal of 4 bases from V and 1 base from J, the junction contained 3 bases not matched to a gene. The CDR3 DNA reads TGTGCCAGTAGTAACGGACAGGGAAGCAATCAGCCCCAGCATTTT. Amino acids: CASSNGQGSNQPQHF.

The chain links TRBV3-1 (or the pseudogene TRBV3-2) to TRBJ2-7; D is unclear. Germline CDR1 and CDR2: LGHDT and YNNKEL (reference sequence). V was cut by 8 bases and J by 0 bases, with 8 bases left in between. The CDR3 has 12 residues. As DNA, the CDR3 is TGTGCCAGCGGGCCAAGCTCCTACGAGCAGTACTTC. This sequence encodes CASGPSSYEQYF.

The J gene is TRBJ2-2, the V gene TRBV4-2, with 8 nucleotides matching TRBD2. Germline V gene lookup returns CDR1 LGHNA and CDR2 YNFKEQ. With 7 bases clipped from V and 0 bases from J, the junction kept 4 bases outside the gene matches. This CDR3 contains 15 residues. The CDR3 region has the DNA TGTGCCAGCACGGGGGGGGGATCGAACACCGGGGAGCTGTTTTTT. Protein product: CASTGGGSNTGELFF.

This sequence joins TRBV4-3 and TRBJ2-7; 10 bases are a match to TRBD2. Germline V gene sequence: CDR1 LGHNA, CDR2 YSLEER. J was trimmed by 1 base and V by 1 base; bases with no gene match: 7. The CDR3 is made up of 17 amino acids. The chain's CDR3 is CASSQGPPTSGSYEQYF. The CDR3 DNA reads as TGCGCCAGCAGCCAAGGACCCCCGACTAGCGGGTCCTACGAGCAGTACTTC.

The chain uses TRBV3-1 (or the pseudogene TRBV3-2) and TRBJ1-6; possible D gene TRBD1, 5 bases. CDR3 length: 15 residues. Trimming removed 0 bases from V and 11 bases from J, with 14 bases in between. Looked up from germline, CDR1 is LGHDT and CDR2 is YNNKEL (reference sequence). In DNA form, the CDR3 reads TGTGCCAGCAGCCAAGATGGTTCGGGGGGACCACCCCTCCACTTT. As protein: CASSQDGSGGPPLHF.

This sequence joins TRBV19 and TRBJ2-1, with D uncertain. This CDR3 contains 11 residues. Germline V gene data show CDR1 as LNHDA and CDR2 as SQIVND (reference sequence). The CDR3, as DNA: TGTGGAGCAGGCTCCTACAATGAGCAGTTCTTC. It yields the protein CGAGSYNEQFF.

The chain links TRBV6-2 or TRBV6-3 to TRBJ1-4; no definite D call. CDR1 is MNHEY, CDR2 SVGEGT, per germline. The CDR3 runs 15 residues. Trimming took off 5 bases at V and 5 bases at J, with 15 bases between the two ends. CDR3 nucleotide sequence: TGTGCCAGCAGTGACACGACCAGAATAAATGAAAAACTGTTTTTT. Translated, it gives CASSDTTRINEKLFF.

The CDR3 bases are TGTGCAGTACCCCAACGAGGTCGGAAGGAACTATACCAAGAGACCCAGTACTTC. It specifies CAVPQRGRKELYQETQYF. The chain employs TRBV21-1 and TRBJ2-5; the D segment call TRBD2 is taken from the table without a DNA check. TRBV21-1 is listed as a pseudogene. The CDR3 contains 18 residues.

The count of this clone is one. For the CDR3, the DNA is TGTGCCAGCAGTTACTCAAGGGGGCGTACTGGAAACACCATATATTTT. Amino acid sequence: CASSYSRGRTGNTIYF. This chain joins TRBV6-6 and TRBJ1-3, with 7 positions matching TRBD1. This CDR3 region has 16 residues. Germline V gene lookup returns CDR1 MNHNY and CDR2 SVGAGI (reference sequence). The trim removed 0 bases at V and 2 bases at J, leaving 4 bases unmatched.

This clone was seen a handful of times. The V gene is TRBV24-1, the J gene TRBJ1-5; TRBD1 matches at 8 bases. After removal of 3 bases from V and 7 bases from J, the junction contained 4 bases not matched to a gene. The germline V gene has CDR1 KGHDR and CDR2 SFDVKD. CDR3 size: 14 residues. The CDR3 protein is CATSDRQGNQPQHF. DNA of the CDR3: TGTGCCACCAGTGATCGACAGGGGAACCAGCCCCAGCATTTT.

The J gene is TRBJ2-5, the V gene TRBV20-1; weak D call: TRBD2 (6 bases). Germline lookup yields CDR1 DFQATT and CDR2 SNEGSKA (reference sequence). The CDR3 is 16 residues long. Trimming took 3 bases from V and 5 from J, leaving 22 bases between them. The CDR3 coding sequence is TGCAGTGCTAGTCGAACCTGGGACTGGAAGGGGGAGACCCAGTACTTC. It specifies CSASRTWDWKGETQYF.